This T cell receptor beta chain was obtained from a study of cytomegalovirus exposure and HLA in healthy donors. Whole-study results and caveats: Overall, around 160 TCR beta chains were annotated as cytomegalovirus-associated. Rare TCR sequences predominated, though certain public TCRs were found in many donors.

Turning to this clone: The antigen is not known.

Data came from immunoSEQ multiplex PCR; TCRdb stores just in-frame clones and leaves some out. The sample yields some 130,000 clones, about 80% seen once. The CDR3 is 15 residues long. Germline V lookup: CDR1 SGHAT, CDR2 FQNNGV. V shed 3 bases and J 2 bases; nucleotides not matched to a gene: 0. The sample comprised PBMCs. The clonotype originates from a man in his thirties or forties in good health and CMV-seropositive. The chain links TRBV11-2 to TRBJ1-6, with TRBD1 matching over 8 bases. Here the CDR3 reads CASSLGQAYNSPLHF. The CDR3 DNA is TGTGCCAGCAGCTTGGGACAGGCCTATAATTCACCCCTCCACTTT.